Below, one T cell receptor (beta chain) is given with its context. Its target antigen remains unknown. Qualities for individual bases were not recorded, and no much larger clone is one base off. Germline trimming amounts to 5 bases on V and 8 bases on J, with 4 as the count of junction bases outside the gene matches. The CDR3 runs 13 amino acids, cysteine and phenylalanine included. The entry retains the CDR3 DNA only, 39 bases that are in frame from base 1. The data are from a study of T cells after yellow fever vaccination (dated by TCRdb to about 2019). For context, the study as a whole: The SMART-Seq v4 Ultra Low Input RNA kit was used to prepare libraries from fractions with low cell numbers. To track T-cell clones before and after primary and booster YFV17D yellow fever vaccination, bulk TCR alpha and beta repertoires were sequenced longitudinally. The cohort comprised two healthy male donors, one aged 18 to 29 and one aged 30 to 40 years. Blood was collected at multiple timepoints before and after primary and secondary immunization, and bulk PBMC replicates and cell subsets were isolated. Results the study describes overall, beyond this receptor: A small fraction of clonotypes appeared in both the CD4 and CD8 compartments, likely as a result of convergent recombination. The study included only a couple of donors, which limits how far the findings can be generalized. Computational filtering was needed because FACS-sorted repertoires could contain abundant contaminating clonotypes from the bulk population. Most clones expanded after primary vaccination (about 95% of CD4 and 80% to 90% of CD8) were re-detected after the booster, suggesting that broad memory maintenance occurred. Compared with the primary T-cell response, the secondary T-cell response was faster but weaker, reaching its peak on day 5 rather than on day 15.

The treatment or condition label, read with the paper, signifies: live attenuated yellow fever vaccine strain. A standard Ficoll-Paque protocol was used to isolate PBMCs from peripheral blood. CD4 and CD8 T-cell fractions were isolated with Dynabeads CD4 and CD8 positive selection kits. RNA was extracted with TriZol from bulk PBMCs, CD4 and CD8 fractions, and dextramer-positive and dextramer-negative fractions. TCR cDNA was synthesized by 5'RACE template switching, through which a universal primer site and unique molecular identifiers were introduced. Priming of cDNA synthesis was performed from both the TCR alpha and TCR beta constant segments. Library amplification involved two PCR steps, and the second step added sample barcodes and sequencing adapters. Libraries were sequenced on Illumina HiSeq 2500 (2x100 bp) or NovaSeq (2x150 bp). From the authors' description of their analysis: Demultiplexing of reads and collapsing into UMI consensus sequences were performed with MIGEC, and V(D)J alignment was carried out with MiXCR. Using edgeR on replicate PBMC samples, clonotypes were called vaccine-responding if FDR was below 0.01 and the log2 fold change was above 5 up to day 15. Bulk clonotypes were assigned CD4 or CD8 identity according to which sequenced CD4 or CD8 repertoire held them at higher abundance. TCRdb took the public reads, trimmed them with fastp at Q25, ran MiXCR for clone calling and kept in-frame beta chains. CDR3 protein sequences are deduplicated, and each keeps its most common genes and DNA. The V and J calls were not made by the authors but by TCRdb's processing. This sample holds around 250,000 distinct CDR3 sequences; 6.9% were observed only once. 0.65% to 0.9% of the sample is held by the ten biggest clonotypes.

The receptor's source is a man aged 25-45 years who received the YFV17D yellow fever vaccine. The chain joins TRBV12-3 or TRBV12-4 to TRBJ2-2; 8 bases in the middle match TRBD1. The material sequenced was CD4+ T cells sorted from PBMCs, taken 15 days after the yellow fever booster vaccination. The CDR3 loop reads CASSPRGRGELFF. The DNA sequence is as follows: TGTGCCAGCAGTCCCAGGGGGCGTGGGGAGCTGTTTTTT.